This is a list of T cell receptor beta chains from one sample in a study of cytomegalovirus exposure and HLA in healthy donors. The table came from immunoSEQ multiplex PCR; TCRdb's copy has only in-frame clones and leaves some out. The sample gives about 220,000 clones, over 60% of which show up once; 0.63% is in the top ten. The sample comprised PBMCs. The receptors originated from a young man in good health and CMV-seronegative. CDR3s include the opening cysteine and the closing phenylalanine or tryptophan. Each record gives: clone size, D gene, V gene, J gene, CDR3 protein, CDR3 DNA. The D gene is left open where the match is weak. A row's size may be missing; if present it is once, few, many or a size class.

>-|TRBD1|TRBV4-1|TRBJ1-2
CASSQEWDRLGYGYTF
TGCGCCAGCAGCCAGGAATGGGACAGGCTAGGCTATGGCTACACCTTC
>-|TRBD1|TRBV5-4|TRBJ1-4
CASSRIGTGIFGNEKLFF
TGTGCCAGCAGCCGTATCGGGACAGGGATCTTTGGGAATGAAAAACTGTTTTTT
>few|-|TRBV27|TRBJ1-2
CASSPTRTANYGYTF
TGTGCCAGCAGTCCGACACGGACAGCTAACTATGGCTACACCTTC
>few|-|TRBV11-2|TRBJ2-7
CASSLGRVYEQYF
TGTGCCAGCAGCTTAGGACGGGTCTACGAGCAGTACTTC
>-|TRBD1|TRBV28|TRBJ2-7
CASSLRGRGPSEQYF
TGTGCCAGCAGTTTACGTGGCAGGGGGCCTTCCGAGCAGTACTTC
>-|-|TRBV5-4|TRBJ2-5
CASSSRTEETQYF
TGTGCCAGCAGTTCTCGGACTGAAGAGACCCAGTACTTC
>-|-|TRBV2|TRBJ2-4
CASSEVEILAKNIQYF
TGTGCCAGCAGTGAAGTGGAGATTCTAGCCAAAAACATTCAGTACTTC
>-|TRBD2|TRBV5-4|TRBJ2-3
CASSPTSGRLSDTQYF
TGTGCCAGCAGCCCGACTAGCGGGAGGTTGTCAGATACGCAGTATTTT
>-|-|TRBV2|TRBJ1-5
CASSETGNSNQPQHF
TGTGCCAGCAGTGAAACAGGGAATAGCAATCAGCCCCAGCATTTT
>-|-|TRBV19|TRBJ1-4
CASSEQNKEKLFF
TGTGCCAGTAGTGAACAGAACAAAGAAAAACTGTTTTTT
>-|TRBD1|TRBV19|TRBJ1-1
CASRGQGRAFF
TGTGCCAGCCGCGGACAGGGTCGAGCTTTCTTT
>-|TRBD1|TRBV2|TRBJ2-3
CASGPGTGSTDTQYF
TGTGCCAGCGGACCCGGGACAGGGTCGACAGATACGCAGTATTTT
>-|-|TRBV29-1|TRBJ1-2
CSVEGQEGYGYTF
TGCAGCGTTGAAGGGCAGGAAGGTTATGGCTACACCTTC
>-|-|TRBV7-8|TRBJ2-7
CASSLGNSRGSEQYF
TGTGCCAGCAGCTTGGGTAACAGTCGTGGCTCCGAGCAGTACTTC
>-|-|TRBV5-1|TRBJ2-5
CASSLVGSDLERSILYQETQYF
TGCGCCAGCAGCTTGGTCGGGAGTGACCTCGAGAGGTCCATTTTGTACCAAGAGACCCAGTACTTC
>once|TRBD1|TRBV10-3|TRBJ1-3
CATGTGDGGNTIYF
TGTGCCACCGGGACAGGGGACGGTGGAAACACCATATATTTT
>-|-|TRBV5-1|TRBJ2-5
CASSLYRGIGETQYF
TGCGCCAGCAGCTTGTATAGGGGGATTGGGGAGACCCAGTACTTC
>-|-|TRBV7-9|TRBJ2-3
CATQLPFGGARGTDTQYF
TGTGCCACGCAGCTTCCCTTTGGCGGAGCCCGAGGCACAGATACGCAGTATTTT
>-|-|TRBV5-6|TRBJ2-7
CASSLDETRFHEQYF
TGTGCCAGCAGCTTGGACGAGACTAGATTTCACGAGCAGTACTTC
>-|TRBD2|TRBV19|TRBJ2-7
CASSIRTSGREQYF
TGTGCCAGTAGTATCCGGACTAGCGGAAGGGAGCAGTACTTC
>-|TRBD1|TRBV6-5|TRBJ1-2
CASRVDRAYGYTF
TGTGCCAGCAGGGTGGACAGGGCCTATGGCTACACCTTC
>-|-|TRBV11-1|TRBJ2-3
CASSLYSTDTQYF
TGTGCCAGCAGCTTATACTCGACAGATACGCAGTATTTT
>-|-|TRBV7-8|TRBJ1-5
CASSYDRRGTNQPQHF
TGTGCCAGCAGCTATGACAGAAGGGGGACCAATCAGCCCCAGCATTTT
>-|-|TRBV30|TRBJ1-1
CAWTRASGSNTEAFF
TGTGCCTGGACCCGGGCGTCGGGATCGAACACTGAAGCTTTCTTT
>-|-|TRBV5-1|TRBJ2-1
CASSLGQGLGNEQFF
TGCGCCAGCAGCTTGGGGCAGGGTCTGGGGAATGAGCAGTTCTTC
>-|TRBD1|TRBV5-6|TRBJ1-2
CASSKDRGRYGYTF
TGTGCCAGCAGCAAGGACAGGGGCCGATATGGCTACACCTTC
>once|TRBD2|TRBV5-1|TRBJ2-5
CASSLGASGSQETQYF
TGCGCCAGCAGCTTGGGAGCTAGCGGGAGCCAAGAGACCCAGTACTTC
>-|TRBD1|TRBV6-1|TRBJ2-5
CASSTGVETQYF
TGTGCCAGCAGTACAGGGGTGGAGACCCAGTACTTC
>few|TRBD1|TRBV29-1|TRBJ2-1
CSVVGDRESYNEQFF
TGCAGCGTTGTTGGGGACAGGGAATCCTACAATGAGCAGTTCTTC
>-|TRBD1|TRBV27|TRBJ2-5
CASRRQGRETQYF
TGTGCCAGCAGGAGACAGGGGCGGGAGACCCAGTACTTC
>-|TRBD2|TRBV9|TRBJ2-1
CASSVVSLAGYNEQFF
TGTGCCAGCAGCGTAGTAAGCCTAGCGGGATACAATGAGCAGTTCTTC
>-|TRBD2|TRBV5-1|TRBJ2-7
CASSLSTSGDGSYEQYF
TGCGCCAGCAGCTTGTCGACTAGCGGGGATGGTAGCTACGAGCAGTACTTC
>-|TRBD2|TRBV5-1|TRBJ2-2
CASDHGLAGGNTGELFF
TGCGCCAGCGATCATGGACTAGCGGGAGGGAACACCGGGGAGCTGTTTTTT
>-|TRBD2|TRBV28|TRBJ2-1
CASSLSGRQDNEQFF
TGTGCCAGCAGCCTTAGCGGGAGGCAGGACAATGAGCAGTTCTTC
>-|TRBD1|TRBV18|TRBJ2-1
CASSPGRDRGGNEQFF
TGTGCCAGCTCACCTGGCCGGGACAGGGGTGGCAATGAGCAGTTCTTC